This T cell receptor (beta chain) is from a study of shared clonotypes between healthy human individuals. Turning to the study itself: Used for every donor were three CD4 naive, three CD4 memory, two CD8 naive and one CD8 memory plate.

All donors were healthy HIV-negative adults lacking recent acute infections or vaccinations. The authors divided CD4+ cells into CD45RA+ naive and CD45RA-negative memory subsets. In the original analysis: Junction-only sequences without quality scores were provided by ImmunoSEQ, so filtering was different. This table comes from immunoSEQ multiplex PCR, and its TCRdb copy is limited to in-frame clones, with some not included. From that table come the V and J calls and clone size; the DNA was used to work out D and trimming. The table has approximately 980,000 clones, 76% seen once. Germline assignment: CDR1 SGHRS and CDR2 YFSETQ. The CDR3 covers 15 residues. Trimming took 0 bases from V and 2 from J; bases not matched to a gene: 4.

The TCR was taken from a man aged 18 to 30 in good health. Sequenced: memory CD4+ T cells sorted from blood. This sample's subset: CD45RA-negative fraction. V is TRBV5-1 and J is TRBJ2-7, with 8 bases lining up with TRBD2. CDR3 region: CASSLDAGGPYEQYF. The CDR3 nucleotides are TGCGCCAGCAGCTTGGACGCGGGGGGCCCCTACGAGCAGTACTTC.